This TCR beta chain was observed in a study of T-cell memory formation after mild COVID-19. CDR3 length equals 15 residues. V was cut by 6 bases and J by 3 bases, with 16 bases left in between. Germline CDR1 MGHDK, CDR2 SYGVNS. TCRdb independently ran MiXCR on the 5' RACE reads; one entry per CDR3 protein. Of approximately 430,000 distinct CDR3 sequences in the sample, under 25% were seen once. By sample share, this clonotype is medium-sized. V and J are TRBV25-1 and TRBJ2-3, with a possible D match to TRBD2 (6 bases). Sequenced material: PBMCs or a T cell subset sorted from them (not recorded which). This TCR was recovered from an adult woman who had mild COVID-19 (a few samples of this study predate the infection). Cell type and time point are not known. For the CDR3, the DNA is TGTGCCAGCAGCTCTAGCGTGGAGAGAACAGATACGCAGTATTTT. Translation: CASSSSVERTDTQYF.